Each of the 16 T cell receptor beta chains below was sequenced from the same sample in a study of T cell repertoires in cytomegalovirus infection. TCRdb independently ran MiXCR on the reads; one entry per CDR3 protein. Counted here are about 740,000 distinct CDR3 sequences, approximately 33% occurring once; the ten biggest clones make up about 20%. No antigen is known for these receptors. Sample: cultured PBMCs, taken from culture after CMV antigen stimulation. The receptors originated from a human donor in good health (CMV status not recorded). Some clones in this sample may be carry-over from other donors' samples.

This chain connects TRBV7-9 to TRBJ1-2; the D gene is possibly TRBD1 (5 bases). CDR1 is SEHNR and CDR2 is FQNEAQ in the germline V gene (reference sequence). CDR3 length equals 13 residues. V was trimmed by 5 bases and J by 4 bases, leaving 11 bases between them. CDR3 sequence reads: CASSGRETYGYTF. The CDR3 DNA is TGTGCCAGCAGCGGCAGGGAAACCTATGGCTACACCTTC. The variable domain in full, completed from reference TRBV7-9 and TRBJ1-2, reads DTGVSQNPRHKITKRGQNVTFRCDPISEHNRLYWYRQTLGQGPEFLTYFQNEAQLEKSRLLSDRFSAERPKGSFSTLEIQRTEQGDSAMYLCASSGRETYGYTFGSGTRLTVV.

J is TRBJ2-5 and V is TRBV7-2; 11 bases match TRBD2. Per the germline V gene, CDR1 is SGHTA and CDR2 is FQGNSA. The CDR3 is 15 residues long. The V gene end was trimmed by 6 bases and the J gene end by 2 bases; junction bases not matched to a gene: 5. The CDR3 sequence is CASRMGTSGQETQYF. The CDR3 DNA reads as TGTGCCAGCAGGATGGGGACTAGCGGACAAGAGACCCAGTACTTC.

There are many counts of this clonotype. The V and J genes are TRBV7-2 and TRBJ2-7; TRBD1 agrees at 9 bases. The V gene's germline CDR1 is SGHTA and CDR2 FQGNSA. The CDR3 consists of 14 residues. V gave up 5 bases and J gave up 4 bases; unmatched junction bases: 6. CDR3 protein: CASSGGQGRYEQYF. The CDR3 DNA is TGTGCCAGCAGCGGGGGACAGGGCCGGTACGAGCAGTACTTC. The full variable domain, its missing parts supplied by reference TRBV7-2 and TRBJ2-7, is GAGVSQSPSNKVTEKGKDVELRCDPISGHTALYWYRQSLGQGLEFLIYFQGNSAPDKSGLPSDRFSAERTGGSVSTLTIQRTQQEDSAVYLCASSGGQGRYEQYFGPGTRLTVT.

This chain connects TRBV6-6 to TRBJ2-7; D might be TRBD2 (5 bases). This CDR3 has 12 residues. Trimming took off 7 bases at V and 3 bases at J, with 10 bases between the two ends. Germline CDR1 is MNHNY and CDR2 is SVGAGI (reference sequence). CDR3 DNA: TGTGCCAGCAATCGACTACTCTACGAGCAGTACTTC. The encoded protein is CASNRLLYEQYF.

This clonotype occurred a few times. Written as DNA, the CDR3 is TGTGCCAGCAGCTTGCGGCCTCCCTCAGGTTTCTTT. Its translation is CASSLRPPSGFF. The chain links TRBV5-4 to TRBJ1-1; D unresolved. The V gene lost 1 base and the J gene lost 13 bases, with 14 bases spanning the gap. Per germline, CDR1 SGHNT and CDR2 YYREEE (reference sequence). This CDR3 is 12 amino acids long.

The chain recombines TRBV5-1 with TRBJ1-3, with 7 nucleotides matching TRBD1. There are 17 residues in the CDR3. Germline CDR1 is SGHRS and CDR2 is YFSETQ. V trimming: 0 bases; J trimming: 0 bases; junction bases outside the gene matches: 6. CDR3 sequence reads: CASSLAGTASSGNTIYF. Written as DNA, the CDR3 is TGCGCCAGCAGCTTGGCCGGGACAGCGAGCTCTGGAAACACCATATATTTT.

This chain joins TRBV5-4 and TRBJ2-7; TRBD2 might be the D (5 bases). Trimming left V 4 bases short and J 7 bases short, with 12 bases between. CDR1 is SGHNT, CDR2 YYREEE, per germline (reference sequence). This CDR3 is 12 amino acids long. DNA of the CDR3: TGTGCCAGCAGCGGCCCAAAGCGGGAGCAGTACTTC. Residues: CASSGPKREQYF.

The gene calls are TRBV7-8 and TRBJ2-7, with TRBD2 matching 8 bases. The CDR3 totals 16 residues. The germline V gene has CDR1 SGHVS and CDR2 FQNEAQ. V was pared by 2 bases and J by 4 bases, with 10 bases of the junction left unmatched. For the CDR3, the DNA is TGTGCCAGCAGCTTATCCTTGAGTAGCGGGGTATACGAGCAGTACTTC. Protein product: CASSLSLSSGVYEQYF.

This clonotype appeared a few times. J is TRBJ1-5 and V is TRBV6-2 or TRBV6-3; D gene ambiguous. The V gene's germline CDR1 is MNHEY and CDR2 SVGEGT. Trimming took off 2 bases at V and 7 bases at J, with 12 bases between the two ends. The CDR3 runs to 14 residues. CDR3 protein: CASSYRASRQPQHF. CDR3 DNA: TGTGCCAGCAGTTACAGGGCCTCAAGGCAGCCCCAGCATTTT.

The chain links TRBV5-1 to TRBJ1-1; 7 positions match TRBD1. V was clipped by 2 bases and J by 5 bases; unmatched bases: 9. The CDR3 length is 15 residues. The germline gives CDR1 SGHRS, CDR2 YFSETQ. The CDR3 region is CASSFAGGSHTEAFF. The CDR3, as DNA: TGCGCCAGCAGCTTCGCAGGGGGGAGCCATACTGAAGCTTTCTTT.

The chain carries TRBV28 and TRBJ2-7; 8 bases are shared with TRBD2. The V gene's germline CDR1 is MDHEN and CDR2 SYDVKM. The CDR3 is made up of 15 amino acids. The V gene end was trimmed by 7 bases and the J gene end by 2 bases; junction bases not matched to a gene: 10. The CDR3 DNA follows: TGTGCCAGCACCCAGAGCGGGGGCTTTACCTACGAGCAGTACTTC. It translates to CASTQSGGFTYEQYF.

This chain joins TRBV6-8 and TRBJ2-7, with 8 bases identical to TRBD2. This CDR3 is built from 15 residues. Trimming cost V 4 bases and J 4 bases; bases outside gene matches: 9. Germline V CDR1 and CDR2: MNHGY, SAAAGT. The CDR3 sequence is CASSSSRSGSYEQYF. The CDR3 DNA reads TGTGCCAGCAGTTCTTCCCGGAGCGGGAGTTACGAGCAGTACTTC.

The chain combines TRBV7-2 with TRBJ2-2; 8 nucleotides align to TRBD1. V shed 5 bases, J shed 5 bases, and the junction held 7 bases outside the gene matches. CDR3 length equals 15 residues. Germline V gene lookup returns CDR1 SGHTA and CDR2 FQGNSA. CDR3: CASSPWDRPTGELFF. Written as DNA, the CDR3 is TGTGCCAGCAGCCCCTGGGACAGGCCGACCGGGGAGCTGTTTTTT.

A few counts support this clonotype. This sequence joins TRBV11-2 and TRBJ2-3; 9 bases are shared with TRBD2. Trimming at V came to 2 bases and at J to 0 bases, leaving 6 bases not matched to a gene. The CDR3 has 17 residues. The germline V gene has CDR1 SGHAT and CDR2 FQNNGV. This CDR3 reads CASSLWLAGPSTDTQYF. As DNA, the CDR3 is TGTGCCAGCAGCTTATGGCTAGCGGGACCTAGCACAGATACGCAGTATTTT.

The chain uses TRBV6-8 and TRBJ2-1; TRBD2 might be the D (6 bases). The CDR3 spans 17 residues. V dropped 8 bases and J dropped 2 bases, with 22 bases sitting between them. Germline loops: CDR1 MNHGY, CDR2 SAAAGT. CDR3 protein: CASSLGGQRATYNEQFF. CDR3 DNA: TGTGCCAGCTCTCTGGGCGGCCAGCGGGCAACCTACAATGAGCAGTTCTTC.

The chain couples TRBV11-2 to TRBJ2-3; D remains unclear. The CDR3 extends over 14 amino acids. CDR1 and CDR2 from the germline V gene are SGHAT and FQNNGV. Trimming cost V 5 bases and J 3 bases, with 12 bases left between them. As DNA, the CDR3 is TGTGCCAGCAGCCCGCCTTGGGTGACAGATACGCAGTATTTT. Encoded protein: CASSPPWVTDTQYF.